This passage covers 31 T cell receptor beta chains from one sample sequenced in a study of Graves' ophthalmopathy and Graves' hyperthyroidism. RNA transcripts served as template for amplifying TCR beta CDR3 sequences. Second-round multiplex PCR came after a first-round RT-PCR that employed HTBI primers. TCRdb independently ran MiXCR on the multiplex PCR reads; one entry per CDR3 protein. The sample holds around 600,000 distinct CDR3 sequences, about 41% seen once. The sample comprised peripheral blood. Receptor source: an adult man with Graves' ophthalmopathy.

The chain carries TRBV6-1 and TRBJ1-1, with 8 bases identical to TRBD1. The CDR3 has 16 amino acids. The V and J ends lost 5 bases and 10 bases, in that order; junction bases with no gene match: 18. Germline V lookup: CDR1 MNHNS, CDR2 SASEGT. CDR3 loop: CASSCLSRQGKIGAFF. CDR3 sequence (DNA): TGTGCCAGCAGTTGCCTGTCGAGACAGGGGAAGATTGGAGCTTTCTTT.

This clonotype was seen many times. The chain is built from TRBV7-9 and TRBJ2-5, with TRBD1 as a possible D gene (6 bases). Germline CDR1 and CDR2: SEHNR and FQNEAQ (reference sequence). With 5 bases removed from V and 1 base from J, the gap between germline ends came to 11 bases. This CDR3 has 14 residues. This chain's CDR3 is CASSATGTQETQYF. CDR3 nucleotide sequence: TGTGCCAGCAGCGCTACAGGGACCCAAGAGACCCAGTACTTC.

This clonotype was recorded at least ten times. The gene calls are TRBV19 and TRBJ1-2, with TRBD1 identical over 11 bases. Germline values: CDR1 LNHDA, CDR2 SQIVND (reference sequence). CDR3 length: 13 residues. J lost 6 bases, V lost 4 bases, and 1 base had no gene match. The CDR3, as DNA: TGTGCCAGTAGTAGGACAGGGGGCGATGGCTACACCTTC. Translation gives CASSRTGGDGYTF. The full variable domain, with the rest looked up from reference TRBV19 and TRBJ1-2, is DGGITQSPKYLFRKEGQNVTLSCEQNLNHDAMYWYRQDPGQGLRLIYYSQIVNDFQKGDIAEGYSVSREKKESFPLTVTSAQKNPTAFYLCASSRTGGDGYTFGSGTRLTVV.

V is TRBV25-1 and J is TRBJ1-3, with a weak D call TRBD1 (5 bases). Germline V gene lookup returns CDR1 MGHDK and CDR2 SYGVNS. Trimming stripped 4 bases from V and 8 bases from J, with 15 bases between. This CDR3 comprises 14 residues. This CDR3 reads CASSVRDRGYTIYF. The CDR3 DNA reads as TGTGCCAGCAGTGTCAGGGACCGTGGCTACACCATATATTTT.

The rearrangement links TRBV5-1 to TRBJ2-5; no clear D gene. This CDR3 has 14 amino acids. Trimming stripped 0 bases from V and 5 bases from J, with 11 bases between. Germline loops: CDR1 SGHRS, CDR2 YFSETQ. The CDR3, as DNA: TGCGCCAGCAGCTTGGCCCGCCTCGGGGAGACCCAGTACTTC. This sequence encodes CASSLARLGETQYF.

A note on this clonotype: Sequence at one end of the junction differs from germline and may be a read error. The chain links TRBV10-3 to TRBJ1-2, with a weak D call TRBD1 (5 bases). Germline CDR1 and CDR2: ENHRY and SYGVKD. CDR3 length equals 11 residues. In nucleotides, the CDR3 is TGTGCTGCGAGGGGTCACGCTGGCTATACCTTC. Protein product: CAARGHAGYTF.

This clonotype was seen many times. The chain links TRBV9 to TRBJ1-3; TRBD1 is a possible D gene (6 bases). The V and J ends lost 3 bases and 2 bases respectively, with 9 bases between them. Germline V lookup: CDR1 SGDLS, CDR2 YYNGEE. The CDR3 totals 14 residues. CDR3 DNA sequence: TGTGCCAGCAGCGCGGACAGCCCTGGAAACACCATATATTTT. This sequence encodes CASSADSPGNTIYF.

This clonotype was picked up a small number of times. The V call is TRBV7-2, the J call TRBJ1-2; D gene uncertain. Looked up from germline, CDR1 is SGHTA and CDR2 is FQGNSA. V gave up 5 bases and J gave up 7 bases, with 23 bases separating them. CDR3 length equals 16 residues. CDR3: CASSPWVRSREVGYTF. In nucleotides, the CDR3 is TGTGCCAGCAGCCCCTGGGTTCGCTCTAGGGAGGTTGGCTACACCTTC. The full variable domain, completed using reference TRBV7-2 and TRBJ1-2, is GAGVSQSPSNKVTEKGKDVELRCDPISGHTALYWYRQSLGQGLEFLIYFQGNSAPDKSGLPSDRFSAERTGGSVSTLTIQRTQQEDSAVYLCASSPWVRSREVGYTFGSGTRLTVV.

The sample holds a few counts of this clonotype. This chain links TRBV19 with TRBJ1-5, with 9 nucleotides matching TRBD1. The CDR3 sequence is 15 residues long. V dropped 6 bases and J dropped 4; count of bases not matched to a gene: 7. CDR1 is LNHDA, CDR2 SQIVND, per germline (reference sequence). CDR3 DNA: TGTGCCAGTAGCCCGGACAGGGGTATAAATCAGCCCCAGCATTTT. Translating it yields CASSPDRGINQPQHF.

Comments on this clonotype: This sequence may be a read error, since a much larger clone differs from it by one base. The chain joins TRBV19 to TRBJ1-5; D gene ambiguous. V lost 5 bases and J lost 0, with 11 bases in between. Germline V gene data show CDR1 as LNHDA and CDR2 as SQIVND (reference sequence). The CDR3 consists of 15 residues. CDR3: CASSSYKDSNQPQHF. The CDR3, as DNA: TGTGCCAGTAGTTCATACAAGGATAGCAATCAGCCCCAGCATTTT.

V usage is TRBV10-3 and J usage is TRBJ2-3; 10 bases fit TRBD2. CDR3 length equals 16 residues. V shed 2 bases, J shed 3 bases, and the junction held 5 bases outside the gene matches. Germline lookup yields CDR1 ENHRY and CDR2 SYGVKD. Here the CDR3 reads CAISEHKTSGTDTQYF. The CDR3 coding sequence is TGTGCCATCAGTGAGCATAAGACTAGCGGGACAGATACGCAGTATTTT.

This clonotype was picked up a small number of times. The CDR3 region has the DNA TGCGCCAGCAGCTTGGGGCTCGGAAACCTGAACTATGGCTACACCTTC. This codes for CASSLGLGNLNYGYTF. The genes are TRBV5-1 and TRBJ1-2; D uncertain. The germline V and J ends were trimmed by 0 bases and 2 bases, with 14 bases remaining between them. The CDR3 totals 16 residues. Germline lookup yields CDR1 SGHRS and CDR2 YFSETQ.

The CDR3 spells CASSWTKGEKLFF. CDR3 in DNA: TGCGCCAGCAGCTGGACGAAGGGTGAAAAACTGTTTTTT. The chain links TRBV5-1 to TRBJ1-4, with D hard to call. Germline V gives CDR1 SGHRS, CDR2 YFSETQ. Trimming left V 3 bases short and J 7 bases short, with 10 bases between. This CDR3 is 13 amino acids long.

Remarks on this clonotype: Given a much more abundant clone one base away, this may be a read error. The chain is built from TRBV10-3 and TRBJ1-1; D is undetermined. Germline V gene data show CDR1 as ENHRY and CDR2 as SYGVKD. Trimming shortened V by 2 bases and J by 6 bases, and 4 bases separated the two germline ends. This CDR3 spans 11 amino acids. In DNA form, the CDR3 reads TGTGCCATCAGTGAGGCAGCTGAAGCTTTCTTT. Protein: CAISEAAEAFF.

J is TRBJ2-7 and V is TRBV7-2, with 7 bases aligning to TRBD1. The CDR3 runs to 15 residues. CDR1 and CDR2 from the germline V gene are SGHTA and FQGNSA. Losses at the gene ends were 0 bases for V and 2 bases for J; bases not matched to a gene: 4. The CDR3 here is CASSLARTGPYEQYF. Written as DNA, the CDR3 is TGTGCCAGCAGCTTAGCGAGGACAGGACCCTACGAGCAGTACTTC.

Notes on this clonotype: At one of its ends the junction is not consistent with the germline gene, which may arise from a read error. The chain uses TRBV14 and TRBJ2-6; 7 bases are shared with TRBD1. Germline CDR1 is SGHDN and CDR2 is FVKESK. The CDR3 covers 13 residues. The CDR3 region is CASSQEDRATEAF. CDR3 DNA: TGTGCCAGCAGCCAAGAAGACAGGGCCACTGAAGCTTTC.

A remark on this clonotype: A single base separates this from a much larger clone, so it may be a read error. J is TRBJ2-5 and V is TRBV7-2; possibly TRBD2 for D (6 bases). CDR3 size: 14 residues. The germline V gene encodes CDR1 SGHTA and CDR2 FQGNSA. The CDR3 loop reads CANSPPGVQETQYF. The CDR3 nucleotides are TGTGCCAACAGCCCTCCGGGGGTCCAAGAGACCCAGTACTTC.

This clonotype has a count of ten or more. The chain couples TRBV2 to TRBJ1-1, with 10 bases lining up with TRBD1. The V and J ends lost 6 bases and 1 base, in that order; junction bases with no gene match: 5. Germline loops: CDR1 SNHLY, CDR2 FYNNEI. The CDR3 consists of 15 residues. The CDR3 region has the DNA TGTGCCAGCAGAGGGACAGGGGTACCGAACACTGAAGCTTTCTTT. This translates into CASRGTGVPNTEAFF. Full variable domain (missing parts from reference TRBV2 and TRBJ1-1): EPEVTQTPSHQVTQMGQEVILRCVPISNHLYFYWYRQILGQKVEFLVSFYNNEISEKSEIFDDQFSVERPDGSNFTLKIRSTKLEDSAMYFCASRGTGVPNTEAFFGQGTRLTVV.

This clonotype came up a few times. The chain couples TRBV3-1 to TRBJ2-7; 8 nucleotides match TRBD1. CDR3 size: 15 residues. Germline trimming cut 4 bases from V and 3 bases from J; bases unmatched to any gene: 8. Germline V gene data show CDR1 as LGHDT and CDR2 as YNNKEL (reference sequence). The CDR3 is CASSPSTGDFYEQYF. The CDR3 DNA follows: TGTGCCAGCAGCCCGTCGACAGGGGATTTCTACGAGCAGTACTTC.

This clonotype was detected many times. CDR3 sequence: CSASTGTAGSYTF. CDR3 coding DNA: TGCAGTGCTAGTACCGGGACAGCTGGAAGCTACACCTTC. The chain couples TRBV20-1 to TRBJ1-2, with TRBD1 matching 7 bases. With 3 bases clipped from V and 9 bases from J, the junction kept 10 bases outside the gene matches. The CDR3 length is 13 residues. Germline V CDR1 and CDR2: DFQATT, SNEGSKA (reference sequence).

V gene TRBV2 combines with J gene TRBJ2-5; D gene unclear. The V end lost 5 bases, the J end lost 3 bases, and 10 bases lay between the germline ends. This CDR3 contains 13 residues. Germline V gene sequence: CDR1 SNHLY, CDR2 FYNNEI. This CDR3 is CASSSGRKETQYF. The CDR3 DNA follows: TGTGCCAGCAGTTCGGGCAGGAAAGAGACCCAGTACTTC.

This clonotype was observed a few times. This chain links TRBV4-2 with TRBJ2-7; 12 nucleotides line up with TRBD1. V shed 1 base, J shed 5 bases, and the junction held 9 bases outside the gene matches. This CDR3 region has 17 residues. Germline values: CDR1 LGHNA, CDR2 YNFKEQ. CDR3 region: CASSQAPGQGAGNEQYF. CDR3 DNA sequence: TGTGCCAGCAGCCAAGCTCCGGGACAGGGGGCAGGAAACGAGCAGTACTTC.

To note about this clonotype: The junction departs from germline at one end; a sequencing error may be responsible. The V and J genes are TRBV10-1 and TRBJ1-5; 7 bases match TRBD1. Germline CDR1 reads WNHNN; CDR2 reads SYGVQD (reference sequence). The CDR3 extends over 14 amino acids. The CDR3 here is CAGSRDRGNQPQHF. The CDR3 nucleotides read TGCGCCGGCAGTCGAGACAGGGGCAATCAGCCCCAGCATTTT.

The chain has TRBV6-6 and TRBJ2-7; D is possibly TRBD2 (5 bases). The germline V and J ends were trimmed by 7 bases and 5 bases, with 18 bases remaining between them. The CDR3 totals 14 residues. Germline V CDR1 and CDR2: MNHNY, SVGAGI (reference sequence). The CDR3 nucleotides read TGTGCCAGCAACCTGGGGAGAGGCCCCAACGAGCAGTACTTC. It translates to CASNLGRGPNEQYF.

This clonotype was seen only once. A much bigger clone sits one base away, suggesting this may be a read error. V usage is TRBV25-1 and J usage is TRBJ2-5; a possible D gene is TRBD2 (6 bases). The CDR3 is 12 amino acids. The germline gives CDR1 MGHDK, CDR2 SYGVNS. Trimming removed 7 bases at V and 5 bases at J, with 11 bases between. The CDR3 here is CASTCRGETQYF. CDR3 nucleotide sequence: TGTGCCAGCACCTGCCGGGGGGAGACCCAGTACTTC. Full variable domain (rest looked up from reference TRBV25-1 and TRBJ2-5): EADIYQTPRYLVIGTGKKITLECSQTMGHDKMYWYQQDPGMELHLIHYSYGVNSTEKGDLSSESTVSRIRTEHFPLTLESARPSHTSQYLCASTCRGETQYFGPGTRLLVL.

This clonotype was recorded only once. This chain links TRBV29-1 with TRBJ1-4; tentative D call: TRBD1 (6 bases). The CDR3 is 13 amino acids. V was shortened by 7 bases and J by 6 bases, with 15 bases between the two germline ends. Looked up from germline, CDR1 is SQVTM and CDR2 is ANQGSEA. The CDR3 DNA sequence: TGCAGCGCAGAGACAGGAGTGGATGAAAAACTGTTTTTT. It yields the protein CSAETGVDEKLFF.

The chain links TRBV5-1 to TRBJ2-6; TRBD2 might be the D (6 bases). CDR1 and CDR2 (germline): SGHRS, YFSETQ. The CDR3 loop spans 16 amino acids. The V gene lost 4 bases and the J gene lost 0 bases, with 11 bases spanning the gap. CDR3 sequence (DNA): TGCGCCAGCAGCGTGGACTACAGCTCTGGGGCCAACGTCCTGACTTTC. This gives the protein CASSVDYSSGANVLTF.

Turning to this clonotype: A much larger clone is a single base away; this may be a read error. The chain joins TRBV6-5 to TRBJ2-5; D is uncertain. CDR3 size: 15 residues. The V end was cut by 0 bases, the J end by 4 bases, with 12 bases between. Germline-derived CDR1 and CDR2 are MNHEY and SVGAGI. The DNA for the CDR3 is TGTGCCAGCAGTTACTCGAGTGGGGTAGCAGAGACCCAGTACTTC. As protein: CASSYSSGVAETQYF.

This clonotype was picked up many times. This sequence joins TRBV11-1 and TRBJ2-7; D remains ambiguous. Trimming took 5 bases from V and 2 from J, leaving 16 bases between them. The CDR3 consists of 15 residues. The V gene's germline CDR1 is SGHAT and CDR2 FQDESV (reference sequence). The CDR3: CASSLGSPPTYEQYF. In DNA, the CDR3 is TGTGCCAGCAGCCTTGGCTCTCCCCCCACCTACGAGCAGTACTTC.

The V gene is TRBV29-1, the J gene TRBJ2-6, with 12 bases that match TRBD1. Germline CDR1 SQVTM, CDR2 ANQGSEA. The length of the CDR3 is 17 residues. J was trimmed by 4 bases and V by 6 bases; bases with no gene match: 10. The CDR3, as DNA: TGCAGCGTCTGGGGGACAGGGGGCAGGGCCGGGGCCAACGTCCTGACTTTC. Protein: CSVWGTGGRAGANVLTF.

In this sample, this clonotype turned up many times. The chain recombines TRBV7-8 with TRBJ2-7; TRBD1 matches 8 bases. The CDR3 sequence is 14 residues long. The V gene end was trimmed by 5 bases and the J gene end by 0 bases; junction bases not matched to a gene: 3. Germline CDR1 and CDR2: SGHVS and FQNEAQ. The CDR3 here is CASSTGGSSYEQYF. DNA of the CDR3: TGTGCCAGCAGCACAGGGGGAAGCTCCTACGAGCAGTACTTC.